The 22 T cell receptor beta chains presented below share a single source sample, sequenced in a study of blood T cell repertoires in COVID-19. TCRdb keeps only in-frame clones here, not all; method: immunoSEQ multiplex PCR. Of 270,000 or so clones in the sample, about four fifths were seen once. Sequencing input: PBMCs or T cells enriched from blood (not recorded which). These receptor sequences come from a man aged 50 or older who had recovered from COVID-19.

V usage is TRBV27 and J usage is TRBJ2-1, with 7 bases identical to TRBD2. CDR3 length: 14 amino acids. Germline V gene lookup returns CDR1 MNHEY and CDR2 SMNVEV (reference sequence). V shed 5 bases and J 6 bases; nucleotides not matched to a gene: 7. CDR3 amino acids: CASSKGWGGNEQFF. CDR3 nucleotides: TGTGCCAGCAGTAAGGGCTGGGGGGGCAATGAGCAGTTCTTC.

The chain is built from TRBV7-9 and TRBJ2-2, with D possibly TRBD1 on 6 matching bases. The CDR3 runs to 15 residues. CDR1 and CDR2 from the germline V gene are SEHNR and FQNEAQ (reference sequence). Trimming took 8 bases from V and 3 from J, leaving 16 bases between them. Written as DNA, the CDR3 is TGTGCCAGCGAAGAGGGGACAAGGGACACCGGGGAGCTGTTTTTT. Encoded protein: CASEEGTRDTGELFF.

This clone turned up a few times. The chain joins TRBV6-5 to TRBJ1-3; no clear D. The CDR3 extends over 13 amino acids. Per germline, CDR1 MNHEY and CDR2 SVGAGI. Trimming took off 8 bases at V and 7 bases at J, with 15 bases between the two ends. The CDR3 DNA is TGTGCCAGCCTAGCGTTGGGGTCTAACACCATATATTTT. Translating gives CASLALGSNTIYF.

The V gene is TRBV7-2, the J gene TRBJ2-7; D is ambiguous. Per the germline V gene, CDR1 is SGHTA and CDR2 is FQGNSA. CDR3 size: 13 residues. V was clipped by 1 base and J by 5 bases, with 9 bases between them. CDR3 coding DNA: TGTGCCAGCAGCTTAGTCCCCCCGGACGAGCAGTACTTC. Translating gives CASSLVPPDEQYF.

This clone was recorded a few times. The rearrangement links TRBV28 to TRBJ1-4; 7 bases agree with TRBD1. The CDR3 is 15 residues long. V lost 5 bases, J lost 3 bases, and 6 bases stayed unmatched. Germline V gene data show CDR1 as MDHEN and CDR2 as SYDVKM. Written as DNA, the CDR3 is TGTGCCAGCAGTCCGACAGGGCTAGCTAATGAAAAACTGTTTTTT. Translating it yields CASSPTGLANEKLFF.

The sample holds a few counts of this clone. The chain employs TRBV10-1 and TRBJ2-2, with a possible D match to TRBD2 (6 bases). Looked up from germline, CDR1 is WNHNN and CDR2 is SYGVQD (reference sequence). This CDR3 has 12 amino acids. Trimming cost V 8 bases and J 7 bases, with 11 bases left between them. CDR3 loop: CASRGAGGELFF. CDR3 coding DNA: TGCGCCAGCCGCGGGGCGGGCGGGGAGCTGTTTTTT.

This chain connects TRBV3-1 (or the pseudogene TRBV3-2) to TRBJ2-1; TRBD2 might be the D (6 bases). From germline, CDR1 is LGHDT and CDR2 YNNKEL (reference sequence). This CDR3 has 14 amino acids. Between the trimmed V and J ends, which lost 0 bases and 13 bases, there was a span of 16 bases. CDR3 sequence reads: CASSQERTTPSQFF. The CDR3 DNA reads TGTGCCAGCAGCCAAGAAAGGACTACCCCCTCTCAGTTCTTC.

J is TRBJ2-7 and V is TRBV28; 9 nucleotides match TRBD1. The CDR3 runs 14 residues. V trimming: 2 bases; J trimming: 6 bases; junction bases outside the gene matches: 5. Germline V gene lookup returns CDR1 MDHEN and CDR2 SYDVKM. This CDR3 is CASSLPTTGGEQYF. CDR3 bases: TGTGCCAGCAGTTTACCAACGACAGGGGGCGAGCAGTACTTC.

The gene calls are TRBV30 and TRBJ1-1; tentatively, D is TRBD1 (5 bases). Deletions cut 8 bases from V and 5 bases from J, with 15 bases between. There are 12 residues in the CDR3. Germline CDR1 reads GTSNPN; CDR2 reads SVGIG (reference sequence). CDR3 amino acids: CARTGVGTEAFF. For the CDR3, the DNA is TGTGCCCGCACGGGGGTGGGGACTGAAGCTTTCTTT.

The rearrangement joins TRBV5-1 to TRBJ1-3; D call uncertain. The germline V and J ends were trimmed by 3 bases and 0 bases, with 4 bases remaining between them. The CDR3 is 13 residues long. CDR1 SGHRS and CDR2 YFSETQ come from the germline V gene. As DNA, the CDR3 is TGCGCCAGCAGCTACTCCTCTGGAAACACCATATATTTT. This gives the protein CASSYSSGNTIYF.

The V gene is TRBV3-1 (or the pseudogene TRBV3-2), the J gene TRBJ2-2; 7 positions match TRBD2. The CDR3 contains 15 residues. J was trimmed by 4 bases and V by 1 base; bases with no gene match: 3. Per germline, CDR1 LGHDT and CDR2 YNNKEL (reference sequence). The CDR3 DNA reads as TGTGCCAGCAGCCAAGGGGGGGGAGGCACCGGGGAGCTGTTTTTT. Translated: CASSQGGGGTGELFF.

This clone showed up just a few times. Other DNA sequences of this sample code for an identical CDR3. The chain combines TRBV18 with TRBJ2-7; the match to TRBD2 covers 8 bases. V gave up 0 bases and J gave up 4 bases; unmatched junction bases: 5. Germline assignment: CDR1 KGHSH and CDR2 LQKENI. The CDR3 runs 15 residues. CDR3 nucleotides: TGTGCCAGCTCACCACCGTCGGGACTAGGATACGAGCAGTACTTC. Its protein is CASSPPSGLGYEQYF.

J is TRBJ1-1 and V is TRBV9; D gene uncertain. The CDR3 sequence is 15 residues long. CDR1 is SGDLS and CDR2 is YYNGEE in the germline V gene. The V and J ends lost 0 bases and 0 bases respectively, with 9 bases between them. The CDR3 nucleotides are TGTGCCAGCAGCGTAGATAACAGTTTGAACACTGAAGCTTTCTTT. Encoded protein: CASSVDNSLNTEAFF.

The gene calls are TRBV5-1 and TRBJ2-7; D not certain. V was clipped by 0 bases and J by 0 bases, with 10 bases between them. Germline assignment: CDR1 SGHRS and CDR2 YFSETQ. The CDR3 sequence is 15 residues long. The CDR3: CASSLAPVSSYEQYF. The CDR3, as DNA: TGCGCCAGCAGCTTGGCCCCGGTGAGCTCCTACGAGCAGTACTTC. Full variable domain (rest looked up from reference TRBV5-1 and TRBJ2-7): KAGVTQTPRYLIKTRGQQVTLSCSPISGHRSVSWYQQTPGQGLQFLFEYFSETQRNKGNFPGRFSGRQFSNSRSEMNVSTLELGDSALYLCASSLAPVSSYEQYFGPGTRLTVT.

The rearrangement links TRBV29-1 to TRBJ1-2; 10 bases align to TRBD1. Germline CDR1 SQVTM, CDR2 ANQGSEA. CDR3 length: 13 residues. V lost 8 bases and J lost 3; bases outside the gene matches: 6. The CDR3 coding sequence is TGCAGCACCTGGGGGACAGGGGACTATGGCTACACCTTC. Amino acid sequence: CSTWGTGDYGYTF. Supplemented by reference TRBV29-1 and TRBJ1-2, the full variable domain reads SAVISQKPSRDICQRGTSLTIQCQVDSQVTMMFWYRQQPGQSLTLIATANQGSEATYESGFVIDKFPISRPNLTFSTLTVSNMSPEDSSIYLCSTWGTGDYGYTFGSGTRLTVV.

The gene calls are TRBV4-3 and TRBJ1-6; no firm D call. The germline V gene encodes CDR1 LGHNA and CDR2 YSLEER. This CDR3 region has 12 residues. V was pared by 4 bases and J by 7 bases, with 5 bases between. The CDR3 loop is CASSLLNSPLHF. CDR3 sequence (DNA): TGCGCCAGCAGCCTTCTAAATTCACCCCTCCACTTT.

This rearrangement joins TRBV5-1 to TRBJ1-1; no reliable D call. The CDR3 runs to 15 residues. Trimming cost V 0 bases and J 0 bases, with 9 bases left between them. Germline lookup yields CDR1 SGHRS and CDR2 YFSETQ. CDR3 sequence reads: CASSLVREMNTEAFF. DNA of the CDR3: TGCGCCAGCAGCTTGGTCCGGGAGATGAACACTGAAGCTTTCTTT. Full variable domain (missing parts from reference TRBV5-1 and TRBJ1-1): KAGVTQTPRYLIKTRGQQVTLSCSPISGHRSVSWYQQTPGQGLQFLFEYFSETQRNKGNFPGRFSGRQFSNSRSEMNVSTLELGDSALYLCASSLVREMNTEAFFGQGTRLTVV.

The chain is built from TRBV3-1 (or the pseudogene TRBV3-2) and TRBJ2-3; the match to TRBD2 covers 11 bases. Germline CDR1 and CDR2: LGHDT and YNNKEL (reference sequence). The CDR3 consists of 17 residues. V was pared by 3 bases and J by 4 bases, with 9 bases of the junction left unmatched. CDR3 in DNA: TGTGCCAGCAGCCATTCTACTAGCGGGAGTTTCGCAGATACGCAGTATTTT. Its protein is CASSHSTSGSFADTQYF.

This chain links TRBV6-4 with TRBJ2-2; no clear D gene. Germline values: CDR1 MRHNA, CDR2 SNTAGT. Trimming left V 3 bases short and J 4 bases short, with 12 bases between. This CDR3 region has 15 residues. The CDR3 DNA follows: TGTGCCAGCAGTGAGGGCAGAACTTCCACCGGGGAGCTGTTTTTT. This encodes CASSEGRTSTGELFF.

For the CDR3, the DNA is TGTGCCAGCATCGCGGGTAGCTCCTACGAGCAGTACTTC. Its translation is CASIAGSSYEQYF. V usage is TRBV2 and J usage is TRBJ2-7; a weak D match, TRBD2 (5 bases). Germline CDR1 is SNHLY and CDR2 is FYNNEI. The CDR3 is made up of 13 amino acids. With 7 bases removed from V and 0 bases from J, the gap between germline ends came to 10 bases.

This rearrangement joins TRBV10-2 to TRBJ2-7; 8 bases are a match to TRBD2. The CDR3 has 13 amino acids. From germline, CDR1 is WSHSY and CDR2 SAAADI. Trimming at V came to 3 bases and at J to 7 bases, leaving 5 bases not matched to a gene. The CDR3: CASSDGTSNEQYF. CDR3 DNA: TGCGCCAGCAGTGATGGGACTAGTAATGAGCAGTACTTC.

This clone was seen only once. V usage is TRBV5-4 and J usage is TRBJ1-1; TRBD1 aligns across 8 bases. Germline V gene lookup returns CDR1 SGHNT and CDR2 YYREEE (reference sequence). CDR3 length: 12 residues. The CDR3, as DNA: TGTGGGACAGGGTACATGAACACTGAAGCTTTCTTT. Translating it yields CGTGYMNTEAFF. The full variable domain, rest sourced from reference TRBV5-4 and TRBJ1-1, is ETGVTQSPTHLIKTRGQQVTLRCSSQSGHNTVSWYQQALGQGPQFIFQYYREEENGRGNFPPRFSGLQFPNYSSELNVNALELDDSALYLCGTGYMNTEAFFGQGTRLTVV.